This TCR beta chain stems from a study of blood T cell repertoires in COVID-19. Study in general: Researchers got acute and convalescent COVID-19 samples from the United States, Italy and Spain.

The CDR3 has 16 amino acids. J was trimmed by 4 bases and V by 6 bases; bases with no gene match: 7. Germline values: CDR1 MDHEN, CDR2 SYDVKM. The protocol was immunoSEQ multiplex PCR, while the TCRdb copy is restricted to in-frame clones and leaves out a portion. The table shows 95,000 to 100,000 clones, with about 92% occurring only once. V usage is TRBV28 and J usage is TRBJ2-3; 13 nucleotides line up with TRBD2. The TCR comes from a man aged 50-59 years with active COVID-19. The sequencing input was peripheral blood. The CDR3 coding sequence is TGTGCCAGCAGCCTTGGACTAGCGGGAGTGTCAGATACGCAGTATTTT. This translates into CASSLGLAGVSDTQYF.